Following are 18 T cell receptor beta chains from one sample sequenced in a study of blood T cell repertoires in COVID-19. Sequencing was performed with immunoSEQ multiplex PCR; in TCRdb, only in-frame clones are kept and a portion is missing. The repertoire holds some 200,000 clones, with 83% as singletons. The sample taken for sequencing was peripheral blood. The receptor set was obtained from a woman aged 35 to 49 with acute or convalescent COVID-19.

CDR3 sequence reads: CASRLGGSGEQYF. The CDR3 DNA reads TGTGCCAGCCGCCTCGGGGGGTCAGGGGAGCAGTACTTC. This chain connects TRBV7-9 to TRBJ2-7, with TRBD2 identical over 7 bases. The CDR3 has 13 amino acids. Germline CDR1 SEHNR, CDR2 FQNEAQ (reference sequence). The ends lost 8 bases at V and 7 bases at J; junction bases unmatched: 11.

V is TRBV28 and J is TRBJ1-4; D unclear. The germline V and J ends were trimmed by 4 bases and 8 bases, with 14 bases remaining between them. Per germline, CDR1 MDHEN and CDR2 SYDVKM. The CDR3 is 14 residues long. The CDR3 sequence is CASSSFEHREKLFF. The CDR3 DNA reads TGTGCCAGCAGTTCCTTCGAACACAGAGAAAAACTGTTTTTT.

The chain has TRBV4-2 and TRBJ1-5; 8 bases align to TRBD1. Trimming cost V 3 bases and J 6 bases; bases outside gene matches: 7. This CDR3 has 15 amino acids. The germline V gene has CDR1 LGHNA and CDR2 YNFKEQ. CDR3 sequence (DNA): TGTGCCAGCAGCCAGGAACAGGGGGTCGGTCAGCCCCAGCATTTT. The encoded protein is CASSQEQGVGQPQHF.

This clone showed up just once. V and J are TRBV7-9 and TRBJ2-1; TRBD2 agrees at 13 bases. V gave up 5 bases and J gave up 7 bases; unmatched junction bases: 8. Looked up from germline, CDR1 is SEHNR and CDR2 is FQNEAQ (reference sequence). CDR3 length equals 16 residues. The CDR3 DNA sequence: TGTGCCAGCAGCCCTAACCCGGGACTAGCGGGAAATGAGCAGTTCTTC. Translated: CASSPNPGLAGNEQFF.

The chain employs TRBV18 and TRBJ2-7, with D uncertain. Between the trimmed V and J ends, which lost 2 bases and 0 bases, there was a span of 8 bases. This CDR3 comprises 14 residues. Germline V CDR1 and CDR2: KGHSH, LQKENI. The CDR3 nucleotides are TGTGCCAGCTCACCATCAGAAAGCTCCTACGAGCAGTACTTC. Its translation: CASSPSESSYEQYF.

The chain employs TRBV28 and TRBJ2-7; 10 bases are a match to TRBD2. V dropped 7 bases and J dropped 2; count of bases not matched to a gene: 8. The CDR3 consists of 15 residues. CDR1 is MDHEN and CDR2 is SYDVKM in the germline V gene. The CDR3: CASKAPSGGAYEQYF. As DNA, the CDR3 is TGTGCCAGCAAGGCCCCTAGCGGGGGAGCCTACGAGCAGTACTTC.

The CDR3 here is CASSQEPVGAGRSYEQYF. The CDR3, as DNA: TGTGCCAGCAGCCAAGAGCCCGTCGGGGCAGGGAGGTCCTACGAGCAGTACTTC. The chain has TRBV4-2 and TRBJ2-7; a possible D gene is TRBD2 (6 bases). CDR1 and CDR2 (germline): LGHNA, YNFKEQ. V was pared by 0 bases and J by 1 base, with 19 bases between. There are 18 residues in the CDR3.

The chain employs TRBV9 and TRBJ1-1; possible D gene TRBD1, 5 bases. V lost 0 bases and J lost 3, with 12 bases in between. The germline V gene encodes CDR1 SGDLS and CDR2 YYNGEE. The CDR3 sequence is 15 residues long. CDR3 DNA: TGTGCCAGCAGCGTAGGTGGCAGGGTGGACACTGAAGCTTTCTTT. Protein: CASSVGGRVDTEAFF.

The J gene is TRBJ2-7, the V gene TRBV19; 7 nucleotides agree with TRBD1. The CDR3 consists of 14 residues. From germline, CDR1 is LNHDA and CDR2 SQIVND (reference sequence). Germline trimming cut 2 bases from V and 5 bases from J; bases unmatched to any gene: 6. The CDR3 sequence is CASSITGTAHEQYF. The CDR3 coding sequence is TGTGCCAGTAGTATAACCGGGACAGCCCACGAGCAGTACTTC.

The CDR3 DNA follows: TGCGCCAGCAGCTTCCTAGCAGGGGGCGATGGCTACACCTTC. The encoded protein is CASSFLAGGDGYTF. The chain links TRBV5-1 to TRBJ1-2; 8 positions agree with TRBD1. Per germline, CDR1 SGHRS and CDR2 YFSETQ. The CDR3 has 14 residues. Losses at the gene ends were 2 bases for V and 6 bases for J; bases not matched to a gene: 6.

The V and J genes are TRBV18 and TRBJ1-3; 7 bases map to TRBD1. With V trimmed by 0 bases and J by 1 base, 6 bases remained unmatched. The CDR3 spans 17 residues. Germline V gene sequence: CDR1 KGHSH, CDR2 LQKENI. In DNA, the CDR3 is TGTGCCAGCTCACCACCAAAATCAGGGGGATCTGGAAACACCATATATTTT. This sequence encodes CASSPPKSGGSGNTIYF.

The chain uses TRBV4-2 and TRBJ2-1; 8 bases are shared with TRBD2. Looked up from germline, CDR1 is LGHNA and CDR2 is YNFKEQ. V lost 1 base to trimming and J lost 8 bases; unmatched junction nucleotides: 1. This CDR3 comprises 13 residues. CDR3 nucleotide sequence: TGTGCCAGCAGCCAAGCGGGGGGGTATGAGCAGTTCTTC. It yields the protein CASSQAGGYEQFF.

This sequence joins TRBV7-2 and TRBJ2-1, with D perhaps matching TRBD2 (6 bases). With 4 bases removed from V and 12 bases from J, the gap between germline ends came to 16 bases. The CDR3 sequence is 13 residues long. Germline CDR1 SGHTA, CDR2 FQGNSA. In DNA form, the CDR3 reads TGTGCCAGCAGCTCTTCTGGGGGGATCGGGCAGTTCTTC. Translation: CASSSSGGIGQFF.

The rearrangement joins TRBV7-9 to TRBJ2-7; TRBD1 might be the D (6 bases). The CDR3 is 17 residues long. Trimming removed 6 bases at V and 0 bases at J, with 21 bases between. CDR1 and CDR2 (germline): SEHNR, FQNEAQ (reference sequence). The CDR3 DNA reads TGTGCCAGCAGACCACGTACACAGGGAAGTCTCTCCTACGAGCAGTACTTC. It translates to CASRPRTQGSLSYEQYF.

The chain uses TRBV5-1 and TRBJ1-2, with D possibly matching TRBD1 (5 bases). Germline lookup yields CDR1 SGHRS and CDR2 YFSETQ. Trimming removed 3 bases at V and 7 bases at J, with 10 bases between. This CDR3 has 12 residues. CDR3 DNA sequence: TGCGCCAGCAGCTCAGGGTTGGCTGGCTACACCTTC. Its protein product is CASSSGLAGYTF.

CDR3 sequence (DNA): TGCAGTGCTAGTCAGGGGGCCAGCTCCTACGAGCAGTACTTC. Encoded protein: CSASQGASSYEQYF. The chain uses TRBV20-1 and TRBJ2-7, with 8 bases aligning to TRBD1. The germline V gene has CDR1 DFQATT and CDR2 SNEGSKA (reference sequence). Unmatched junction bases numbered 4, after V lost 3 bases and J lost 0 bases. This CDR3 spans 14 amino acids.

V gene TRBV28 combines with J gene TRBJ2-3; 14 bases fit TRBD2. CDR3 size: 18 residues. Germline V CDR1 and CDR2: MDHEN, SYDVKM. V lost 6 bases to trimming and J lost 5 bases; unmatched junction nucleotides: 13. CDR3 DNA sequence: TGTGCCAGCAGGTGGAACCCGACTAGCGGGGGGGCCCAAGATACGCAGTATTTT. It encodes CASRWNPTSGGAQDTQYF.

The chain combines TRBV15 with TRBJ1-1; no definite D call. This CDR3 has 14 residues. V gave up 0 bases and J gave up 4 bases, with 9 bases separating them. From germline, CDR1 is LNHNV and CDR2 YYDKDF (reference sequence). This CDR3 reads CATSRDSLSTEAFF. The CDR3 nucleotides are TGTGCCACCAGCAGAGATTCGCTGAGCACTGAAGCTTTCTTT.